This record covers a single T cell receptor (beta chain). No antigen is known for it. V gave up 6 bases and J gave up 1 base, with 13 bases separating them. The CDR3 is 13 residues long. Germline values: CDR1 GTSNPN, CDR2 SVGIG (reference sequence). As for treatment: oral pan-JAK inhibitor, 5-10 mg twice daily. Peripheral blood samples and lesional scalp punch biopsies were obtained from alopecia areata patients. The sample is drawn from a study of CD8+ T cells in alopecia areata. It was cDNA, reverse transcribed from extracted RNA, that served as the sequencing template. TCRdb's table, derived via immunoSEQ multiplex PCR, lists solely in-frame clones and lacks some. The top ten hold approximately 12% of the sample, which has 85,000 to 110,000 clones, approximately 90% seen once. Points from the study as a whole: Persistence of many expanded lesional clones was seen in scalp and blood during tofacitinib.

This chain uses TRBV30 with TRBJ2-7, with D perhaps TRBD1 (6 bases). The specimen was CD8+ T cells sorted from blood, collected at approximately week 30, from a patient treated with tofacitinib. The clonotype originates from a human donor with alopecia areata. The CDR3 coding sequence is TGTGCCTGTACCGGGACATATTCCTACGAGCAGTACTTC. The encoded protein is CACTGTYSYEQYF.